The source of this T cell receptor (beta chain) is a study of T cell repertoires in cytomegalovirus infection. Whole-study context: Matching HLA type, along with CMV infection, was indicated by public TCR beta signatures. Study results and limitations: In two of eight donors, the top clonotype was HLA-C-restricted CMV-specific.

This clonotype ranks as medium-sized. Its antigen is not identified. TCRdb ran MiXCR on the reads and lists one entry per CDR3 protein. Of around 260,000 distinct CDR3 sequences in the sample, roughly 10% are singletons; the top ten hold roughly 16%. The ends were cut back, 1 base at V and 0 bases at J, with 13 bases in the middle. The V gene's germline CDR1 is SGHTA and CDR2 FQGNSA. The CDR3 contains 17 residues. The chain employs TRBV7-2 and TRBJ2-4; D is undetermined. The clonotype comes from a human donor in good health (CMV status not recorded). Some clones in this sample may be carry-over from other donors' samples. What was sequenced was PBMCs. In DNA form, the CDR3 reads TGTGCCAGCAGCTTAGGGGCAGCGTTTTTAGCCAAAAACATTCAGTACTTC. Translating it yields CASSLGAAFLAKNIQYF.